The clone carrying this T cell receptor beta chain has only a few counts. V was pared by 7 bases and J by 8 bases, with 8 bases between. Germline CDR1 and CDR2: SEHNR and FQNEAQ (reference sequence). This CDR3 has 10 residues. This entry belongs to a study of beta chain features in type 1 diabetes. Sequenced material consisted of expressed TCRB transcripts (all of the isolated RNA was reverse transcribed). Libraries were prepared by immunoSEQ multiplex PCR; TCRdb keeps only in-frame clonotypes and omits some of them. The sample consists of approximately 400,000 clones, more than 13% of them appearing once.

The origin of this receptor is a woman in her late teens or twenties in good health. V usage is TRBV7-9 and J usage is TRBJ1-2; D is unclear. The sequenced material came from naive CD4+ T cells from blood. The CDR3 reads CASTRRGYTF. CDR3 nucleotides: TGTGCCAGCACACGTCGGGGCTACACCTTC.